The 13 T cell receptor beta chains in this list originate from one sample, sequenced in a study of blood T cell repertoires in COVID-19. The data were produced by immunoSEQ multiplex PCR, yet TCRdb's version contains in-frame clones alone and is incomplete. The sample shows about 180,000 clones, 88% of them seen only once. Specimen: peripheral blood. The receptors were sampled from a young woman with acute or convalescent COVID-19.

The rearrangement links TRBV11-2 to TRBJ2-1, with unresolved D. CDR1 and CDR2 (germline): SGHAT, FQNNGV. Trimming removed 2 bases from V and 8 bases from J, with 16 bases in between. The CDR3 spans 15 residues. In DNA, the CDR3 is TGTGCCAGCAGCTTAATGTATCTAGATGAAGATGAGCAGTTCTTC. It encodes CASSLMYLDEDEQFF.

This chain joins TRBV7-2 and TRBJ2-1, with D perhaps matching TRBD2 (5 bases). This CDR3 contains 15 residues. Germline V gives CDR1 SGHTA, CDR2 FQGNSA. V shed 0 bases and J shed 8 bases, with 14 bases lying between them. In nucleotides, the CDR3 is TGTGCCAGCAGCTTAGCGATAGCCGGAGGCGATGAGCAGTTCTTC. Its protein product is CASSLAIAGGDEQFF. Based on the CDR3 plus reference TRBV7-2 and TRBJ2-1, the full variable domain is GAGVSQSPSNKVTEKGKDVELRCDPISGHTALYWYRQSLGQGLEFLIYFQGNSAPDKSGLPSDRFSAERTGGSVSTLTIQRTQQEDSAVYLCASSLAIAGGDEQFFGPGTRLTVL.

The chain recombines TRBV5-1 with TRBJ1-1; a weak D match, TRBD1 (5 bases). Trimming shortened V by 4 bases and J by 1 base, and 11 bases separated the two germline ends. Germline CDR1 SGHRS, CDR2 YFSETQ. The CDR3 runs to 14 residues. In DNA, the CDR3 is TGCGCCAGCAGCCCAGGGAGGGCGAACACTGAAGCTTTCTTT. Residues: CASSPGRANTEAFF.

J is TRBJ2-1 and V is TRBV2; D is perhaps TRBD1 (6 bases). The CDR3 is 12 residues long. Trimming took off 4 bases at V and 15 bases at J, with 16 bases between the two ends. Germline V gives CDR1 SNHLY, CDR2 FYNNEI. The CDR3 coding sequence is TGTGCCAGCAGTGTAGTCTATGGGGGCCCGTTCTTC. Protein product: CASSVVYGGPFF.

The chain combines TRBV7-2 with TRBJ2-7; 7 nucleotides align to TRBD1. Germline V gene sequence: CDR1 SGHTA, CDR2 FQGNSA. J was trimmed by 0 bases and V by 5 bases; bases with no gene match: 10. CDR3 length: 16 residues. The CDR3 DNA follows: TGTGCCAGCAGCCCAGGGGGACAGCTTCCCTCCTACGAGCAGTACTTC. Translated, it gives CASSPGGQLPSYEQYF.

This chain links TRBV4-2 with TRBJ2-1, with TRBD2 matching over 10 bases. The germline gives CDR1 LGHNA, CDR2 YNFKEQ. The junction had 9 bases not matched to a gene; V was cut back by 3 bases and J by 13 bases. The CDR3 runs to 14 residues. The CDR3 DNA is TGTGCCAGCAGCCACGCCGCCCCTAGCGGGAGTCAGTTCTTC. It yields the protein CASSHAAPSGSQFF.

The rearrangement links TRBV18 to TRBJ2-2; 11 bases line up with TRBD1. The CDR3 runs to 16 residues. Trimming at V came to 1 base and at J to 8 bases, leaving 6 bases not matched to a gene. Germline-derived CDR1 and CDR2 are KGHSH and LQKENI. CDR3 in amino acids: CASSPQWTGGQGELFF. The CDR3 region has the DNA TGTGCCAGCTCACCACAGTGGACAGGGGGCCAAGGGGAGCTGTTTTTT. Drawing the rest from reference TRBV18 and TRBJ2-2, the complete variable domain is NAGVMQNPRHLVRRRGQEARLRCSPMKGHSHVYWYRQLPEEGLKFMVYLQKENIIDESGMPKERFSAEFPKEGPSILRIQQVVRGDSAAYFCASSPQWTGGQGELFFGEGSRLTVL.

This clone was picked up a small number of times. The chain employs TRBV24-1 and TRBJ2-7; tentative D call: TRBD2 (6 bases). This CDR3 is built from 16 residues. Looked up from germline, CDR1 is KGHDR and CDR2 is SFDVKD. V shed 2 bases and J shed 3 bases, with 16 bases lying between them. CDR3 DNA: TGTGCCACCAGTGATTCCTCCCGAGGAGGGTTCTACGAGCAGTACTTC. Encoded protein: CATSDSSRGGFYEQYF.

This sequence joins TRBV9 and TRBJ2-1; 7 bases fit TRBD2. Germline CDR1 reads SGDLS; CDR2 reads YYNGEE. The J segment lost 4 bases and the V segment lost 0 bases, leaving 1 base of the junction unmatched. This CDR3 comprises 14 residues. CDR3 DNA: TGTGCCAGCAGCGTAGCTAGCGGATACAATGAGCAGTTCTTC. Encoded protein: CASSVASGYNEQFF.

The chain joins TRBV2 to TRBJ2-1, with D tentatively TRBD2 (5 bases). There are 13 residues in the CDR3. V was trimmed by 6 bases and J by 4 bases, leaving 10 bases between them. The germline V gene has CDR1 SNHLY and CDR2 FYNNEI. CDR3 sequence (DNA): TGTGCCAGCAGGGAGGCCCCATACAATGAGCAGTTCTTC. This gives the protein CASREAPYNEQFF.

The chain uses TRBV18 and TRBJ1-1, with 9 positions matching TRBD1. The CDR3 length is 16 residues. Germline CDR1 KGHSH, CDR2 LQKENI. V gave up 2 bases and J gave up 5 bases; unmatched junction bases: 9. In DNA, the CDR3 is TGTGCCAGCTCACCAACGTTGATACAGGGGGCGACTGAAGCTTTCTTT. Translation: CASSPTLIQGATEAFF.

The chain links TRBV7-9 to TRBJ1-5; possibly TRBD1 for D (6 bases). Germline V gives CDR1 SEHNR, CDR2 FQNEAQ (reference sequence). The length of the CDR3 is 14 residues. The V end was cut by 1 base, the J end by 4 bases, with 8 bases between. CDR3 sequence reads: CASSLGTDNQPQHF. CDR3 bases: TGTGCCAGCAGCTTAGGGACAGATAATCAGCCCCAGCATTTT. Together with reference TRBV7-9 and TRBJ1-5, the CDR3 gives the full variable domain: DTGVSQNPRHKITKRGQNVTFRCDPISEHNRLYWYRQTLGQGPEFLTYFQNEAQLEKSRLLSDRFSAERPKGSFSTLEIQRTEQGDSAMYLCASSLGTDNQPQHFGDGTRLSIL.

The chain joins TRBV6-5 to TRBJ1-2; D not certain. The CDR3 consists of 12 residues. Looked up from germline, CDR1 is MNHEY and CDR2 is SVGAGI. V shed 9 bases and J shed 2 bases, with 10 bases lying between them. The CDR3 reads CASSEENYGYTF. The CDR3 bases are TGTGCCAGTTCCGAGGAGAACTATGGCTACACCTTC.